The source of this T cell receptor beta chain is a study of tumor T cells in aggressive B-cell lymphoma. The repertoire was sequenced with immunoSEQ multiplex PCR; TCRdb's copy has only in-frame clones and lacks some. The sample consists of about 7,600 clones, around 86% of them appearing once. V lost 3 bases to trimming and J lost 3 bases, with 9 bases between them. Germline V gene sequence: CDR1 LNHDA, CDR2 SQIVND (reference sequence). This CDR3 has 14 residues. Sequenced sample: tumor tissue. The chain uses TRBV19 and TRBJ2-4, with a weak D call TRBD1 (6 bases). This clonotype was sampled from an adult with diffuse large B cell lymphoma. CDR3 amino acids: CASSIGTNKNIQYF. As DNA, the CDR3 is TGTGCCAGTAGTATCGGGACAAACAAAAACATTCAGTACTTC.